The sample holds many counts of the clone carrying this T cell receptor (beta chain). TCRdb itself ran the RT-PCR reads through MiXCR, one entry per CDR3 protein. The repertoire consists of about 680,000 distinct CDR3 sequences, with more than 13% occurring once and the leading ten covering about 3.6%. The CDR3 runs 13 residues. Germline V gene sequence: CDR1 ENHRY, CDR2 SYGVKD. V lost 8 bases, J lost 5 bases, and 15 bases lay in between. Sample: memory CD4+ T cells from blood. The rearrangement links TRBV10-3 to TRBJ2-5, with D hard to call. The TCR was taken from a female donor in good health, serving as a healthy control. The CDR3 DNA reads as TGTGCCATCGCCCCCCGGTTAGGGGAGACCCAGTACTTC. It is translated as CAIAPRLGETQYF.